A single sample gave rise to the 13 T cell receptor beta chains below, sequenced in a study of blood T cell repertoires in COVID-19. Libraries were prepared by immunoSEQ multiplex PCR; TCRdb keeps only in-frame clonotypes and omits some of them. The table records under 50,000 clones, just over 90% of them present only once. The sequenced material came from peripheral blood. The receptors originated from a man in his sixties with COVID-19, enrolled during active disease.

This clone has more than one count but fewer than ten. V is TRBV19 and J is TRBJ1-1; 9 nucleotides align to TRBD1. The CDR3 contains 13 residues. Germline V lookup: CDR1 LNHDA, CDR2 SQIVND (reference sequence). Trimming cost V 1 base and J 6 bases; bases outside gene matches: 0. The CDR3 sequence: CASSIGTGAEAFF. The DNA of the CDR3 is TGTGCCAGTAGTATAGGGACAGGGGCTGAAGCTTTCTTT.

The chain uses TRBV5-6 and TRBJ2-7, with TRBD1 matching over 7 bases. The germline gives CDR1 SGHDT, CDR2 YYEEEE. This CDR3 region has 14 residues. The ends lost 2 bases at V and 6 bases at J; junction bases unmatched: 8. Written as DNA, the CDR3 is TGTGCCAGCAGCTTAACAGGGGTGGCTGGCGAGCAGTACTTC. This codes for CASSLTGVAGEQYF.

The chain couples TRBV19 to TRBJ1-1; 7 bases align to TRBD1. The CDR3 spans 13 residues. Germline V gene lookup returns CDR1 LNHDA and CDR2 SQIVND (reference sequence). V shed 5 bases, J shed 0 bases, and the junction held 0 bases outside the gene matches. The CDR3 DNA is TGTGCCAGTAGTGACAGGGTGAACACTGAAGCTTTCTTT. Its protein is CASSDRVNTEAFF.

V gene TRBV7-2 combines with J gene TRBJ2-5; the match to TRBD1 covers 8 bases. Germline V gene data show CDR1 as SGHTA and CDR2 as FQGNSA. This CDR3 comprises 14 residues. V lost 5 bases, J lost 5 bases, and 7 bases stayed unmatched. The CDR3 DNA is TGTGCCAGCAGCCCAACAGGGGGGCGGGAGACCCAGTACTTC. It yields the protein CASSPTGGRETQYF.

This clone has just one count. The V gene is TRBV6-6, the J gene TRBJ2-1, with 11 bases matching TRBD2. The CDR3 extends over 14 amino acids. The germline gives CDR1 MNHNY, CDR2 SVGAGI (reference sequence). J gave up 10 bases and V 4 bases, and 6 bases lay outside the gene matches. As DNA, the CDR3 is TGTGCCAGCAGTTCCTTAGCGGGGGGGTACGAGCAGTTCTTC. This translates into CASSSLAGGYEQFF.

The chain combines TRBV30 with TRBJ1-2; TRBD1 matches at 7 bases. Germline V gene data show CDR1 as GTSNPN and CDR2 as SVGIG (reference sequence). The CDR3 has 16 residues. Trimming removed 0 bases from V and 4 bases from J; junction bases left unmatched: 11. CDR3 residues: CAWSVTIRGRAYGYTF. DNA of the CDR3: TGTGCCTGGAGTGTAACGATTAGGGGGCGAGCCTATGGCTACACCTTC.

The sample holds one count of this clone. The genes are TRBV19 and TRBJ1-6; 9 positions agree with TRBD1. The V gene end was trimmed by 5 bases and the J gene end by 7 bases; junction bases not matched to a gene: 9. Germline CDR1 reads LNHDA; CDR2 reads SQIVND (reference sequence). This CDR3 contains 16 residues. The DNA of the CDR3 is TGTGCCAGTAGTCTCGACGGGACAGGGAAAAATTCACCCCTCCACTTT. Protein: CASSLDGTGKNSPLHF. The full variable domain, completed using reference TRBV19 and TRBJ1-6, is DGGITQSPKYLFRKEGQNVTLSCEQNLNHDAMYWYRQDPGQGLRLIYYSQIVNDFQKGDIAEGYSVSREKKESFPLTVTSAQKNPTAFYLCASSLDGTGKNSPLHFGNGTRLTVT.

This rearrangement joins TRBV2 to TRBJ2-7, with a weak D call TRBD1 (5 bases). The V gene lost 2 bases and the J gene lost 10 bases, with 12 bases spanning the gap. Per germline, CDR1 SNHLY and CDR2 FYNNEI. This CDR3 region has 12 residues. DNA for the CDR3: TGTGCCAGCAGTGAATCGCGGCAGGGACAGTACTTC. It encodes CASSESRQGQYF.

V is TRBV7-2 and J is TRBJ2-2; tentatively, D is TRBD2 (5 bases). V was cut by 8 bases and J by 7 bases, with 14 bases left in between. Germline CDR1 reads SGHTA; CDR2 reads FQGNSA. The CDR3 spans 13 residues. Written as DNA, the CDR3 is TGTGCCAGCGAGCGATACGGGGACGGGGAGCTGTTTTTT. Translating gives CASERYGDGELFF. The variable domain in full, completed from reference TRBV7-2 and TRBJ2-2, reads GAGVSQSPSNKVTEKGKDVELRCDPISGHTALYWYRQSLGQGLEFLIYFQGNSAPDKSGLPSDRFSAERTGGSVSTLTIQRTQQEDSAVYLCASERYGDGELFFGEGSRLTVL.

The CDR3 protein is CASSYREGADTQYF. As DNA, the CDR3 is TGTGCCAGCAGTTACAGGGAGGGGGCAGATACGCAGTATTTT. The chain combines TRBV6-2 or TRBV6-3 with TRBJ2-3; weak D call: TRBD2 (7 bases). Trimming removed 2 bases at V and 4 bases at J, with 10 bases between. CDR3 length: 14 residues. Germline CDR1 reads MNHEY; CDR2 reads SVGEGT.

CDR3: CASSWTSNTGELFF. The CDR3 bases are TGTGCCAGCAGCTGGACTAGCAACACCGGGGAGCTGTTTTTT. The rearrangement links TRBV11-2 to TRBJ2-2, with 8 bases aligning to TRBD2. The CDR3 has 14 amino acids. The ends lost 4 bases at V and 2 bases at J; junction bases unmatched: 0. Germline-derived CDR1 and CDR2 are SGHAT and FQNNGV. Combining the CDR3 with reference TRBV11-2 and TRBJ2-2 gives the whole variable domain EAGVAQSPRYKIIEKRQSVAFWCNPISGHATLYWYQQILGQGPKLLIQFQNNGVVDDSQLPKDRFSAERLKGVDSTLKIQPAKLEDSAVYLCASSWTSNTGELFFGEGSRLTVL.

This chain links TRBV29-1 with TRBJ2-1; D is possibly TRBD2 (5 bases). Trimming left V 5 bases short and J 4 bases short, with 9 bases between. Germline V lookup: CDR1 SQVTM, CDR2 ANQGSEA. The CDR3 has 12 amino acids. The CDR3 loop reads CSVSGKYNEQFF. CDR3 nucleotide sequence: TGCAGCGTTTCGGGGAAGTACAATGAGCAGTTCTTC.

This rearrangement joins TRBV6-5 to TRBJ2-5; 8 positions agree with TRBD1. The J segment lost 5 bases and the V segment lost 7 bases, leaving 9 bases of the junction unmatched. Germline CDR1 MNHEY, CDR2 SVGAGI. The CDR3 is 14 amino acids. This CDR3 is CASTGQGWTETQYF. The CDR3 DNA follows: TGTGCCAGCACTGGACAGGGTTGGACTGAGACCCAGTACTTC.